This T cell receptor (beta chain) was sequenced for a study of T cell responses to AZD1222 COVID-19 vaccine. Study results and caveats: With dominance at 160-218 and 743-854, vaccine-associated CD4 TCRs spanned spike. Repertoire collection took place solely once the T cell response had peaked. Baseline seropositivity occurred in only 5 to 7 AZD1222 recipients. Targeting of unmutated variant regions was reportedly seen in nearly half of spike-specific TCRs.

Produced via immunoSEQ multiplex PCR; TCRdb's table is partial and in-frame only. The sample yields more than 110,000 clones, over 85% seen once. Between the trimmed V and J ends, which lost 7 bases and 0 bases, there was a span of 9 bases. The CDR3 spans 14 residues. The germline V gene has CDR1 MDHEN and CDR2 SYDVKM. About this clone: Antigen specificity is unknown.

The sequences come from peripheral blood, collected on day 0 of AZD1222 vaccination. The receptor's source is an adult in good health. This sequence joins TRBV28 and TRBJ1-4; D is ambiguous. The CDR3 nucleotides read TGTGCCAGCAAAACGGGTGCAACTAATGAAAAACTGTTTTTT. This translates into CASKTGATNEKLFF.